The 20 T cell receptor beta chains presented below share a single source sample, sequenced in a study of T cell changes during pregnancy in multiple sclerosis. Sequencing was performed with immunoSEQ multiplex PCR; in TCRdb, only in-frame clones are kept and a portion is missing. The sample yields just under 20,000 clones, 70% to 90% seen once. Material: CD8+ T cells from peripheral blood mononuclear cells, obtained in the second trimester of pregnancy. The receptors here all came from a female donor in good health, enrolled as a control in a pregnancy study.

The chain employs TRBV5-1 and TRBJ2-7; 7 nucleotides align to TRBD1. Unmatched junction bases numbered 8, after V lost 3 bases and J lost 2 bases. The CDR3 runs 15 residues. CDR1 SGHRS and CDR2 YFSETQ come from the germline V gene. This chain's CDR3 is CASSSPKDRAYEQYF. The DNA of the CDR3 is TGCGCCAGCAGCTCACCGAAAGACAGGGCCTACGAGCAGTACTTC.

This chain connects TRBV6-4 to TRBJ2-2, with TRBD1 matching over 8 bases. Germline-derived CDR1 and CDR2 are MRHNA and SNTAGT. Unmatched junction bases numbered 4, after V lost 2 bases and J lost 2 bases. This CDR3 spans 16 amino acids. The CDR3 protein is CASSDGGTGNTGELFF. The CDR3 nucleotides are TGTGCCAGCAGTGACGGGGGGACAGGAAACACCGGGGAGCTGTTTTTT.

The chain links TRBV11-2 to TRBJ2-3, with D perhaps TRBD1 (6 bases). CDR3 length: 16 amino acids. CDR1 and CDR2 (germline): SGHAT, FQNNGV. V lost 6 bases and J 0 bases, leaving 16 bases between the germline ends. CDR3 nucleotide sequence: TGTGCCAGCAGTATCGACAGGCCGAGGAGCACAGATACGCAGTATTTT. Protein product: CASSIDRPRSTDTQYF.

The chain couples TRBV4-1 to TRBJ1-6; no clear D gene. This CDR3 comprises 18 residues. Germline CDR1 reads MGHRA; CDR2 reads YSYEKL. V lost 0 bases to trimming and J lost 0 bases, with 12 bases between them. The CDR3: CASSQDGKESSYNSPLHF. The CDR3 DNA reads as TGCGCCAGCAGCCAAGACGGGAAGGAAAGCTCCTATAATTCACCCCTCCACTTT.

The chain is built from TRBV9 and TRBJ1-3; D is uncertain. Germline values: CDR1 SGDLS, CDR2 YYNGEE. Trimming pared 0 bases from V and 4 bases from J, leaving 17 bases between. The CDR3 covers 17 residues. The CDR3: CASSVAVNPTSGNTIYF. In nucleotides, the CDR3 is TGTGCCAGCAGCGTAGCGGTCAACCCAACGTCGGGAAACACCATATATTTT.

The V gene is TRBV28, the J gene TRBJ2-1, with 11 bases aligning to TRBD2. Germline CDR1 is MDHEN and CDR2 is SYDVKM. The trim removed 5 bases at V and 6 bases at J, leaving 12 bases unmatched. The CDR3 length is 17 residues. The CDR3 region is CASSLSLTSGNFNEQFF. The DNA for the CDR3 is TGTGCCAGCAGTCTGTCACTGACTAGCGGGAATTTCAATGAGCAGTTCTTC. Based on the CDR3 plus reference TRBV28 and TRBJ2-1, the full variable domain is DVKVTQSSRYLVKRTGEKVFLECVQDMDHENMFWYRQDPGLGLRLIYFSYDVKMKEKGDIPEGYSVSREKKERFSLILESASTNQTSMYLCASSLSLTSGNFNEQFFGPGTRLTVL.

The rearrangement joins TRBV27 to TRBJ1-2; TRBD1 agrees at 7 bases. Germline V gene sequence: CDR1 MNHEY, CDR2 SMNVEV (reference sequence). The CDR3 totals 14 residues. After removal of 5 bases from V and 4 bases from J, the junction contained 7 bases not matched to a gene. CDR3 nucleotide sequence: TGTGCCAGCAGTCCAGGGGGGCAGCTCTATGGCTACACCTTC. It is translated as CASSPGGQLYGYTF.

In its sample, this clone was seen once. Here the CDR3 reads CASSLGGNNEQYF. The CDR3 nucleotides read TGTGCCAGCAGTTTAGGAGGGAACAACGAGCAGTACTTC. The rearrangement links TRBV28 to TRBJ2-7; tentatively, D is TRBD2 (6 bases). The CDR3 loop spans 13 amino acids. Trimming left V 2 bases short and J 5 bases short, with 10 bases between. Germline V gene sequence: CDR1 MDHEN, CDR2 SYDVKM.

CDR3 amino acids: CASRGSGTGTSIAKNIQYF. As DNA, the CDR3 is TGTGCCAGCAGGGGATCCGGGACAGGGACCTCTATAGCCAAAAACATTCAGTACTTC. The gene calls are TRBV2 and TRBJ2-4; 9 bases agree with TRBD1. This CDR3 is 19 amino acids long. Per the germline V gene, CDR1 is SNHLY and CDR2 is FYNNEI. V was pared by 6 bases and J by 0 bases, with 15 bases of the junction left unmatched.

The rearrangement uses TRBV13 and TRBJ2-7; 10 positions agree with TRBD1. The germline CDR1 and CDR2 sequences are PRHDT and FYEKMQ (reference sequence). The CDR3 is 16 amino acids. The ends lost 4 bases at V and 5 bases at J; junction bases unmatched: 11. The CDR3: CASSSRDRGSVNEQYF. As DNA, the CDR3 is TGTGCCAGCAGCTCCCGGGACAGGGGCTCGGTAAACGAGCAGTACTTC.

The J gene is TRBJ2-6, the V gene TRBV29-1; 9 bases are shared with TRBD1. Germline CDR1 reads SQVTM; CDR2 reads ANQGSEA. There are 15 residues in the CDR3. V was clipped by 4 bases and J by 0 bases; unmatched bases: 1. CDR3 residues: CSVGGQGSGANVLTF. The CDR3, as DNA: TGCAGCGTTGGGGGACAGGGCTCTGGGGCCAACGTCCTGACTTTC.

This chain links TRBV28 with TRBJ2-2, with 7 positions matching TRBD1. The ends lost 4 bases at V and 2 bases at J; junction bases unmatched: 4. The CDR3 sequence is 15 residues long. Germline V lookup: CDR1 MDHEN, CDR2 SYDVKM. This CDR3 reads CASSSGTVNTGELFF. CDR3 coding DNA: TGTGCCAGCAGTTCCGGGACAGTTAACACCGGGGAGCTGTTTTTT.

The rearrangement uses TRBV28 and TRBJ1-4; 9 nucleotides line up with TRBD1. Per the germline V gene, CDR1 is MDHEN and CDR2 is SYDVKM. CDR3 length equals 16 residues. Losses at the gene ends were 5 bases for V and 3 bases for J; bases not matched to a gene: 7. The CDR3 spells CASSGGTGQANEKLFF. The CDR3 DNA sequence: TGTGCCAGCAGTGGCGGGACAGGGCAAGCTAATGAAAAACTGTTTTTT.

The chain couples TRBV14 to TRBJ2-7, with D perhaps TRBD1 (7 bases). The ends were cut back, 5 bases at V and 6 bases at J, with 17 bases in the middle. CDR1 SGHDN and CDR2 FVKESK come from the germline V gene. The CDR3 contains 14 residues. CDR3 sequence (DNA): TGTGCCAGCAGCTCTCGGAGGGGGCAGGCCGAGCAGTACTTC. Translation: CASSSRRGQAEQYF.

J is TRBJ2-1 and V is TRBV30, with 7 bases lining up with TRBD1. Looked up from germline, CDR1 is GTSNPN and CDR2 is SVGIG (reference sequence). With 2 bases clipped from V and 8 bases from J, the junction kept 6 bases outside the gene matches. The CDR3 runs to 13 residues. The CDR3 is CAWSRQGVYEQFF. In DNA, the CDR3 is TGTGCCTGGAGTAGGCAGGGGGTATATGAGCAGTTCTTC.

The rearrangement links TRBV27 to TRBJ2-3; TRBD1 matches at 7 bases. J lost 1 base, V lost 7 bases, and 8 bases had no gene match. CDR1 is MNHEY, CDR2 SMNVEV, per germline (reference sequence). CDR3 size: 15 residues. CDR3 in amino acids: CASTPTGYRTDTQYF. The CDR3 coding sequence is TGTGCCAGCACCCCGACAGGGTATCGCACAGATACGCAGTATTTT.

The genes are TRBV6-1 and TRBJ1-3, with 7 positions matching TRBD1. The CDR3 has 15 residues. Germline V gene sequence: CDR1 MNHNS, CDR2 SASEGT. The V and J ends lost 6 bases and 0 bases, in that order; junction bases with no gene match: 5. Here the CDR3 reads CASRDGTASGNTIYF. In nucleotides, the CDR3 is TGTGCCAGCAGAGATGGGACAGCCTCTGGAAACACCATATATTTT.

The chain uses TRBV11-1 and TRBJ2-7; TRBD2 might be the D (5 bases). Trimming took 0 bases from V and 6 from J, leaving 15 bases between them. CDR3 length equals 15 residues. Germline lookup yields CDR1 SGHAT and CDR2 FQDESV (reference sequence). The CDR3 loop reads CASSLAEWEYSEQYF. CDR3 DNA: TGTGCCAGCAGCTTAGCGGAGTGGGAGTACAGCGAGCAGTACTTC.

A remark on this clone: One end of the junction varies from germline; a read error may be responsible. The chain has TRBV11-2 and TRBJ2-1; D not certain. The CDR3 is made up of 11 amino acids. Germline-derived CDR1 and CDR2 are SGHAT and FQNNGV. CDR3 protein: CASSSNNEQFF. CDR3 nucleotide sequence: TGTGCCAGCAGCTCCAACAATGAGCAGTTCTTC.

The rearrangement links TRBV4-1 to TRBJ2-3; no definite D call. The V end lost 3 bases, the J end lost 4 bases, and 14 bases lay between the germline ends. The CDR3 has 15 amino acids. From germline, CDR1 is MGHRA and CDR2 YSYEKL. CDR3 DNA sequence: TGCGCCAGCAGCCATCACTCCCTGGGCCCAGATACGCAGTATTTT. Translation gives CASSHHSLGPDTQYF.